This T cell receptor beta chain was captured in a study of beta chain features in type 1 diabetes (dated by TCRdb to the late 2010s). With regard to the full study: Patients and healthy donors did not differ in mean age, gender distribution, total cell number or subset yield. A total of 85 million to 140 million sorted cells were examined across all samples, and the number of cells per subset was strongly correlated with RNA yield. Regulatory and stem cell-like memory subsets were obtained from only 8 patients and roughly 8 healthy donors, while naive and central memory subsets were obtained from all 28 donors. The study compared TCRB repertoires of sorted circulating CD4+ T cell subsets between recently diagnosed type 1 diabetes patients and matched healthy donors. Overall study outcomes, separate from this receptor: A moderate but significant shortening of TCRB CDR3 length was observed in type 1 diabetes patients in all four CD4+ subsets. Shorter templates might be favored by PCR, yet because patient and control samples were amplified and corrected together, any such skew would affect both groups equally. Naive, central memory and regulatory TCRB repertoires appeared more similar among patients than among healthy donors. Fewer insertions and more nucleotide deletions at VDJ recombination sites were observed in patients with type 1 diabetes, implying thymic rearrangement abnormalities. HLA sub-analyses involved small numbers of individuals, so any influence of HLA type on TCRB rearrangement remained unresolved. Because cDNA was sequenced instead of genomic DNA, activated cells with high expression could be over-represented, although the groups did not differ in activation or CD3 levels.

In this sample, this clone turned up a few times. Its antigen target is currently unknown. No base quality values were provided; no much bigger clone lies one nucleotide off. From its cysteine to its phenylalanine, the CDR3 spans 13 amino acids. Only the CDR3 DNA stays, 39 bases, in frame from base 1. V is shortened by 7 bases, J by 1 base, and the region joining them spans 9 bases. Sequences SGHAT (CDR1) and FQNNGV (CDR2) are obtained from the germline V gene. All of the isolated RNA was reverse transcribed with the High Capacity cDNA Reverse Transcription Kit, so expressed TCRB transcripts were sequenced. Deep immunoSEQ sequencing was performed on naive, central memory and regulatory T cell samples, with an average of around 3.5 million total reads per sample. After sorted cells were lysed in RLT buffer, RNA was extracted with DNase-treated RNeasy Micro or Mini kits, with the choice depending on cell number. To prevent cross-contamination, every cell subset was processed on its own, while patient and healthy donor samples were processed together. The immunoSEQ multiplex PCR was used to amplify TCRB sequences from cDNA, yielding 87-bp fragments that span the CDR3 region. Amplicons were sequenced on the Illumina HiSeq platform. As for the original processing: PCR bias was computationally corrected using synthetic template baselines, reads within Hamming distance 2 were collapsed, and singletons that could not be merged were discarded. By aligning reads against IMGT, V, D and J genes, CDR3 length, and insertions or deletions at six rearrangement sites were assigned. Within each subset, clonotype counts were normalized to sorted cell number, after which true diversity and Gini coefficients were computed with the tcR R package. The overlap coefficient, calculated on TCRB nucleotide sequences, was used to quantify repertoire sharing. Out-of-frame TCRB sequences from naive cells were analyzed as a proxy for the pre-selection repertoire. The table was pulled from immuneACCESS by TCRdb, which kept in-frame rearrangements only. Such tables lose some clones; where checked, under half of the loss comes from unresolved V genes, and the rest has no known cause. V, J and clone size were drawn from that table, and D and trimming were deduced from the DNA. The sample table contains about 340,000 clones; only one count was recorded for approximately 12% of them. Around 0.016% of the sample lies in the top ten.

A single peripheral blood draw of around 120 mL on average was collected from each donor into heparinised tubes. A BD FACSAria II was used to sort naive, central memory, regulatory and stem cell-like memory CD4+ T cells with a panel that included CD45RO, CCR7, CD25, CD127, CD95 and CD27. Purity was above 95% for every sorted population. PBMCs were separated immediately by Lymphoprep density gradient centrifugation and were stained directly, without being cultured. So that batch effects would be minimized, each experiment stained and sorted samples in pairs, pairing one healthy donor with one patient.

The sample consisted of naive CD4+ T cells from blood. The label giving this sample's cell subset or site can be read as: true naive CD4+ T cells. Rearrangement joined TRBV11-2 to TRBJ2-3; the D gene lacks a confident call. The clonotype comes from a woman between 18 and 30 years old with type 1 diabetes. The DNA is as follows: TGTGCCAGCACCAAGACACGCACAGATACGCAGTATTTT. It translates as CASTKTRTDTQYF.